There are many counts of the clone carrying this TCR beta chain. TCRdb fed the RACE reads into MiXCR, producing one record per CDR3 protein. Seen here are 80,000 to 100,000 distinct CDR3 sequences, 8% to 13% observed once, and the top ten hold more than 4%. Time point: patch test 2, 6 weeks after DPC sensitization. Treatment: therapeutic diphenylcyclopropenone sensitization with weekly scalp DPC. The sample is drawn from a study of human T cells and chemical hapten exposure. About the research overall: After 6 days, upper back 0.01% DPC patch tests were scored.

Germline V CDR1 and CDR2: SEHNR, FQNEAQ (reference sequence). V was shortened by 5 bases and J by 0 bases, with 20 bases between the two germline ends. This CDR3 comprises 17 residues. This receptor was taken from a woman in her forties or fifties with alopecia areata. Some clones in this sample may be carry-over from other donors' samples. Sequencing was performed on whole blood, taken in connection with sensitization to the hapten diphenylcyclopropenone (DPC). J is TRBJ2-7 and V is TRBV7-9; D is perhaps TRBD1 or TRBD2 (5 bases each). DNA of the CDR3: TGTGCCAGCAGCCTCCAGGGCGGTAGCGCCAGCTCCTACGAGCAGTACTTC. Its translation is CASSLQGGSASSYEQYF.